This T cell receptor (beta chain) was sequenced for a study of OX40 agonist ivuxolimab in advanced cancers. Germline CDR1 and CDR2: SGHRS and YFSETQ. The CDR3 is 15 amino acids. V dropped 0 bases and J dropped 7 bases, with 14 bases sitting between them. The repertoire was sequenced with immunoSEQ multiplex PCR; TCRdb's copy has only in-frame clones and lacks some. This sample has tens of thousands of clones; approximately 93% occur once, and the top ten carry roughly 21%. The clonotype comes from an adult with an advanced solid tumor such as melanoma, head and neck, liver or kidney cancer. The gene calls are TRBV5-1 and TRBJ2-1; D unresolved. Sequenced here: CD4+ or CD8+ T cells sorted from blood, sampled in a trial of the OX40 agonist ivuxolimab. In DNA form, the CDR3 reads TGCGCCAGCAGCTTGGCCTCTCTGTCCGGGAATGAGCAGTTCTTC. The encoded protein is CASSLASLSGNEQFF.